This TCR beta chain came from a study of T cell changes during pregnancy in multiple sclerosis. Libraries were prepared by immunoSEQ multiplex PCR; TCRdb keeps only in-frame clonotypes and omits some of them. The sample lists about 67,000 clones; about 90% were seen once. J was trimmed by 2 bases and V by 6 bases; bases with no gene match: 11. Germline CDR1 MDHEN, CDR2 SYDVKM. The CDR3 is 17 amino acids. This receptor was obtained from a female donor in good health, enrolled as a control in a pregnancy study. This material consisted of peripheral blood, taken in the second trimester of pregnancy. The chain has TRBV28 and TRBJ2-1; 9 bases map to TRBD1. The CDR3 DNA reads TGTGCCAGCAGCCAACCTTCACAGGGGGCTGCCTACAATGAGCAGTTCTTC. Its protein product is CASSQPSQGAAYNEQFF.